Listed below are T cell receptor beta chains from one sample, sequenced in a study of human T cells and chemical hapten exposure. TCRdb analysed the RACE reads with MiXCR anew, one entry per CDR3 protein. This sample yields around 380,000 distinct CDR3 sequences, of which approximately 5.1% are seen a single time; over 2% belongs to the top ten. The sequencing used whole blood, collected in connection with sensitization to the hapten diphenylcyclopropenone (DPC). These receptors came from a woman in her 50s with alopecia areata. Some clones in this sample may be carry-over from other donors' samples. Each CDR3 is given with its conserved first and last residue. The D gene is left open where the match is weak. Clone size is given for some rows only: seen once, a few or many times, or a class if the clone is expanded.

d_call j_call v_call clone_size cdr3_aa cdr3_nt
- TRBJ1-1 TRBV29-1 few CSPLGGLTEAFF TGCAGCCCGTTAGGAGGGTTGACTGAAGCTTTCTTT
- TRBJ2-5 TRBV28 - CASSFVRETQYF TGTGCCAGCAGTTTTGTCAGAGAGACCCAGTACTTC
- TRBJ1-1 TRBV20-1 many CSAREAGREAFF TGCAGTGCTAGAGAAGCGGGCAGAGAAGCTTTCTTT
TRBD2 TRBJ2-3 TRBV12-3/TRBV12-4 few CASSLAPSGRPTDTQYF TGTGCCAGCAGTTTAGCTCCTAGCGGGAGACCCACAGATACGCAGTATTTT
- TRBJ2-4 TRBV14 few CASSQDVGLPSNIQYF TGTGCCAGCAGCCAAGACGTTGGGCTGCCCTCCAACATTCAGTACTTC
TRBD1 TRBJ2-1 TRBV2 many CASRDSFNEQFF TGTGCCAGCCGGGACAGCTTCAATGAGCAGTTCTTC
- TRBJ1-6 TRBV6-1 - CASSERPERLHF TGTGCCAGCAGTGAAAGGCCAGAACGACTCCACTTT
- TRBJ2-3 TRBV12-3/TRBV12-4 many CASSWTYTDTQYF TGTGCCAGCAGTTGGACCTACACAGATACGCAGTATTTT
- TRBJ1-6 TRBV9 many CASSVGADYNSPLHF TGTGCCAGCAGCGTAGGGGCCGATTATAATTCACCCCTCCACTTT
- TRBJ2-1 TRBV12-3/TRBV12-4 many CASSLVGTAQFF TGTGCCAGCAGTTTAGTCGGGACGGCCCAGTTCTTC
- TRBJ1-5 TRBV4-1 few CASSQVQGNNNQPQHF TGCGCCAGCAGCCAGGTGCAGGGTAATAACAATCAGCCCCAGCATTTT
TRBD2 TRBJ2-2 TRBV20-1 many CSANPTSGVTGELFF TGCAGTGCCAACCCGACTAGCGGGGTCACCGGGGAGCTGTTTTTT
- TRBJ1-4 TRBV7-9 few CASSGIKEKLFF TGTGCCAGCAGCGGAATCAAGGAAAAACTGTTTTTT
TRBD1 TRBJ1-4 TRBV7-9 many CASSRGDSEKLFF TGTGCCAGCAGCCGAGGGGACAGCGAAAAACTGTTTTTT
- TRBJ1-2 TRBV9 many CASSVASDSYGYTF TGTGCCAGCAGCGTAGCGTCCGACTCCTATGGCTACACCTTC
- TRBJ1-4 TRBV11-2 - CASSGGAANEKLFF TGTGCCAGCAGCGGGGGTGCGGCTAATGAAAAACTGTTTTTT
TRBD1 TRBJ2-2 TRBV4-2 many CASSQSGGALTGELFF TGTGCCAGCAGCCAATCAGGGGGAGCCCTAACCGGGGAGCTGTTTTTT
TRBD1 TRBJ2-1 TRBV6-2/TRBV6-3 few CASSRGQGAANEQFF TGTGCCAGCAGTCGAGGACAGGGGGCTGCGAATGAGCAGTTCTTC
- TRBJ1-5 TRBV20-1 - CSAREGSPNQPQHF TGCAGTGCTAGAGAGGGCAGTCCTAATCAGCCCCAGCATTTT
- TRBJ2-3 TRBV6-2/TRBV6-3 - CASSPRDLFTDTQYF TGTGCCAGCAGCCCCCGGGACTTATTCACAGATACGCAGTATTTT
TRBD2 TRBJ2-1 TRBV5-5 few CASGTGTSGYNEQFF TGTGCCAGCGGCACCGGGACTAGCGGCTACAATGAGCAGTTCTTC
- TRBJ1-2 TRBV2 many CASTNGYTF TGTGCCAGCACGAATGGCTACACCTTC